The present T cell receptor (beta chain) was sequenced within a study of blood T cells in healthy people across ages. The CDR3 consists of 16 residues. Between the trimmed V and J ends, which lost 0 bases and 1 base, there was a span of 12 bases. Then a second PCR, running roughly 6 to 11 cycles, was carried out with a sample-barcoded 5' primer and a J-beta primer mix. TCRdb reprocessed the 5' RACE reads with MiXCR, giving one entry per CDR3 protein. The sample yields about 1,600,000 distinct CDR3 sequences, roughly 40% seen once. The gene calls are TRBV12-3 or TRBV12-4 and TRBJ1-2; D is undetermined. The clonotype was recovered from a woman aged 18-29 years in good health. Sequencing was done on a sample of blood. This CDR3 is CASSLASGAYNYGYTF. CDR3 bases: TGTGCCAGCAGTTTAGCATCAGGAGCCTATAACTATGGCTACACCTTC.